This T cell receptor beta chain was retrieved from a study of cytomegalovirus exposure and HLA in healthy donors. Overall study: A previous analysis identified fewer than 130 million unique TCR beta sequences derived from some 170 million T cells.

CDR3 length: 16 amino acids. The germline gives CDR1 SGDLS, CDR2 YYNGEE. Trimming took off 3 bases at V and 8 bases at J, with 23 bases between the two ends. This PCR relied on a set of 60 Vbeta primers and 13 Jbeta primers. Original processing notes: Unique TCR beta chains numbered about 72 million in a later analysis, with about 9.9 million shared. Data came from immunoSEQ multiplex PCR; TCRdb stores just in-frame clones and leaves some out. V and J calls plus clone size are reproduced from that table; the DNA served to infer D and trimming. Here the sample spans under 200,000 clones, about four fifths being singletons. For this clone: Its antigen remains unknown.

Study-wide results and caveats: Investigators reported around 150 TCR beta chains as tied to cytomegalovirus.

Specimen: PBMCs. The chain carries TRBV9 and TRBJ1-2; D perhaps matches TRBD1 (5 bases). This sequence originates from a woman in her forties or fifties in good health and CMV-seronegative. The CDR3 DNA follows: TGTGCCAGCAGCGCGCAACCCCGGGACTTCAAGCTGGGCTACACCTTC. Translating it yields CASSAQPRDFKLGYTF.